This TCR beta chain was identified during a study of T-cell reconstitution after alpha-beta-depleted transplantation in children. Study results and caveats: One year after transplant, T-cell counts and diversity came mostly from newly produced T cells. After transplant, at about two months, alpha-beta T cells were reportedly derived from several hundred expanded graft clones. The high TCRbeta diversity at day 60 in some patients came from surviving recipient T cells and thymic progenitors.

TCRbeta library construction was performed incorporating unique molecular identifiers. TCRdb used MiXCR to reprocess the PCR reads, holding one entry per CDR3 protein. This table holds fewer than 550,000 distinct CDR3 sequences, more than 9.5% found once. There are a few counts of this clonotype. Its specificity is unknown. Looked up from germline, CDR1 is KGHDR and CDR2 is SFDVKD. The germline V and J ends were trimmed by 4 bases and 5 bases, with 14 bases remaining between them. The CDR3 is made up of 15 amino acids. The clonotype was recovered from a female patient between 2 and 15 years old who had a stem cell transplant for aplastic anemia, so the T cells may come from the graft donor. V is TRBV24-1 and J is TRBJ1-5; no clear D. Source: PBMCs, mostly from graft donor cells, taken 180 days after TCRalphabeta/CD19-depleted stem cell transplant. Here the CDR3 DNA reads TGTGCCACCAGTGACACCTTGTACGGAGATCAGCCCCAGCATTTT. Protein product: CATSDTLYGDQPQHF.